This TCR beta chain was identified in a study of OX40 agonist ivuxolimab in advanced cancers. Profiled with immunoSEQ multiplex PCR; TCRdb holds only in-frame clones, not every one. The sample contains over 9,000 clones, under 90% of which appear only once. V lost 1 base and J 0 bases, leaving 12 bases between the germline ends. CDR3 size: 16 residues. CDR1 SGHVS and CDR2 FNYEAQ come from the germline V gene. Specimen: CD4+ or CD8+ T cells sorted from blood, collected in a trial of the OX40 agonist ivuxolimab. The receptor comes from an adult with an advanced solid tumor such as melanoma, head and neck, liver or kidney cancer. The J gene is TRBJ1-1, the V gene TRBV7-6; the D gene is possibly TRBD1 (6 bases). CDR3 sequence reads: CASSLGQDGMNTEAFF. Written as DNA, the CDR3 is TGTGCCAGCAGCTTAGGACAGGATGGCATGAACACTGAAGCTTTCTTT.